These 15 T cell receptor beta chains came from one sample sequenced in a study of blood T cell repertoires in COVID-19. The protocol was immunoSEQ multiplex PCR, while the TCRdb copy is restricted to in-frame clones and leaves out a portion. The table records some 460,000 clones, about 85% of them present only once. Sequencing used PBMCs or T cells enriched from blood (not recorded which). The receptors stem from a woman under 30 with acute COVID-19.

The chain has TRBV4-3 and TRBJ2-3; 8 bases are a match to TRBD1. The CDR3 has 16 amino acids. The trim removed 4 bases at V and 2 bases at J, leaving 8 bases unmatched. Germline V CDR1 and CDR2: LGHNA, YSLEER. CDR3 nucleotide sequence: TGCGCCAGCAGCCCGCGACAGGGGACATACACAGATACGCAGTATTTT. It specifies CASSPRQGTYTDTQYF.

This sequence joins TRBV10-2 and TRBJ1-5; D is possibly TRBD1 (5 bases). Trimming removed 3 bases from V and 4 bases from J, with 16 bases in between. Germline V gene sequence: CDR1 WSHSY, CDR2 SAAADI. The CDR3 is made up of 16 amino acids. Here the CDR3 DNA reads TGCGCCAGCAGTGACCGGGACTCGGGTTTGAATCAGCCCCAGCATTTT. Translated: CASSDRDSGLNQPQHF.

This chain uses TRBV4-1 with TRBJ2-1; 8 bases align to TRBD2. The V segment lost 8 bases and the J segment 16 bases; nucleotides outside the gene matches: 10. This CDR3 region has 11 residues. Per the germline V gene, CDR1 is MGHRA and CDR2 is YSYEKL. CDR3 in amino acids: CASGPGGRLFF. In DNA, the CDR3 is TGCGCCAGCGGACCGGGGGGGCGACTTTTCTTC.

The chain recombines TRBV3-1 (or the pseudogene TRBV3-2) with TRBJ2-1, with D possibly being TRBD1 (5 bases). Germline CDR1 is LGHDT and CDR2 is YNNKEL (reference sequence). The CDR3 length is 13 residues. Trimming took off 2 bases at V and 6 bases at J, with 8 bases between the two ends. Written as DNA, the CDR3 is TGTGCCAGCAGCCAAAACAGGTTCAATGAGCAGTTCTTC. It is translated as CASSQNRFNEQFF.

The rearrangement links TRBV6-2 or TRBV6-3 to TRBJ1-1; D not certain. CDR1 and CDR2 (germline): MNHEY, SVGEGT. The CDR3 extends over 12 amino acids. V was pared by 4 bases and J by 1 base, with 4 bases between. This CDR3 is CASSLANTEAFF. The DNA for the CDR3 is TGTGCCAGCAGTTTAGCGAACACTGAAGCTTTCTTT.

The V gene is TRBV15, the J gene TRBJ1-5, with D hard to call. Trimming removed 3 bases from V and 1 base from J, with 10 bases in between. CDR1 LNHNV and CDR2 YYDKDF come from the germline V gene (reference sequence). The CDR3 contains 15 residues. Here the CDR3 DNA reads TGTGCCACCAGCAGTGACACCTTAAGCAATCAGCCCCAGCATTTT. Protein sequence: CATSSDTLSNQPQHF.

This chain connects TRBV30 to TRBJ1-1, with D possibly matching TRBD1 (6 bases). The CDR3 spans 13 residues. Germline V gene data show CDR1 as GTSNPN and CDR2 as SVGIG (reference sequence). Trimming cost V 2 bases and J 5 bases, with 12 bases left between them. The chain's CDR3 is CAWSTHRATEAFF. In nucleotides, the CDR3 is TGTGCCTGGAGTACACACAGGGCGACTGAAGCTTTCTTT.

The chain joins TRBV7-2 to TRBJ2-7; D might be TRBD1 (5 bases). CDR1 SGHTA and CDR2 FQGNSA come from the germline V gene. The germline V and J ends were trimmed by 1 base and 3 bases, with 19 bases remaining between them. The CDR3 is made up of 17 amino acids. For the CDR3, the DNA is TGTGCCAGCAGCTTAGGACTGTGGACACCCGCGGACTACGAGCAGTACTTC. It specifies CASSLGLWTPADYEQYF.

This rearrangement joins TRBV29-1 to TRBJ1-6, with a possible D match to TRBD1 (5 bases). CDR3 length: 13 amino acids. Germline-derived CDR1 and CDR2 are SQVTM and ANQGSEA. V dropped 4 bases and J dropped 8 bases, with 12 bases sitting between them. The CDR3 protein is CSVGQGRDSPLHF. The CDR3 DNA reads TGCAGCGTTGGGCAGGGAAGAGATTCACCCCTCCACTTT. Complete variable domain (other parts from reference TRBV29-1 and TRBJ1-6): SAVISQKPSRDICQRGTSLTIQCQVDSQVTMMFWYRQQPGQSLTLIATANQGSEATYESGFVIDKFPISRPNLTFSTLTVSNMSPEDSSIYLCSVGQGRDSPLHFGNGTRLTVT.

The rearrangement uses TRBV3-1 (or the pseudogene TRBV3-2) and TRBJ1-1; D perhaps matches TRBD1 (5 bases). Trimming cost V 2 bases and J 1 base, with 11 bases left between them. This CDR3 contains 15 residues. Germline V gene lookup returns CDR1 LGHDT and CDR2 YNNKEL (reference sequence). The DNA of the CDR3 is TGTGCCAGCAGCCAATTCAGGGTTCGGAACACTGAAGCTTTCTTT. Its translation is CASSQFRVRNTEAFF.

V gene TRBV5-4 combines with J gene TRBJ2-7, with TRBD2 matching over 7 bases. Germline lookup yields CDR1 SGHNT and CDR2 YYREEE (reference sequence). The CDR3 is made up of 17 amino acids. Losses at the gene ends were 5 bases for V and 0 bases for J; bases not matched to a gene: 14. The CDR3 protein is CASRAGGGAGRSYEQYF. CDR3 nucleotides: TGTGCCAGCAGGGCCGGGGGAGGGGCTGGGCGCTCCTACGAGCAGTACTTC.

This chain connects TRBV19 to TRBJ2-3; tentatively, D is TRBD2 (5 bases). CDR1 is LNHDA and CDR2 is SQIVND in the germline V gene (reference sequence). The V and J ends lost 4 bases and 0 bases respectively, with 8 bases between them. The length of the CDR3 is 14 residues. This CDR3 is CASSKERSTDTQYF. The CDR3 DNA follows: TGTGCCAGTAGTAAGGAGCGGAGCACAGATACGCAGTATTTT.

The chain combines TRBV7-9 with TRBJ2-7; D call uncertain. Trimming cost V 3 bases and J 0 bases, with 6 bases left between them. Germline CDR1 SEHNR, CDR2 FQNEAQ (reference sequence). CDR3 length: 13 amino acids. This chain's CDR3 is CASSFLLSYEQYF. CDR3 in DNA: TGTGCCAGCAGCTTTTTACTCTCCTACGAGCAGTACTTC. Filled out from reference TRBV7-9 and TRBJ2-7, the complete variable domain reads DTGVSQNPRHKITKRGQNVTFRCDPISEHNRLYWYRQTLGQGPEFLTYFQNEAQLEKSRLLSDRFSAERPKGSFSTLEIQRTEQGDSAMYLCASSFLLSYEQYFGPGTRLTVT.

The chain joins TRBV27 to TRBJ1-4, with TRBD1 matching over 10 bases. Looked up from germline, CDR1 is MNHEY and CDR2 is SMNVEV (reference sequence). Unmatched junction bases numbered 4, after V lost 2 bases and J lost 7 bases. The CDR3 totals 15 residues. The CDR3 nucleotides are TGTGCCAGCAGTTTACGGACAGGGGGAGGTGAAAAACTGTTTTTT. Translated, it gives CASSLRTGGGEKLFF.

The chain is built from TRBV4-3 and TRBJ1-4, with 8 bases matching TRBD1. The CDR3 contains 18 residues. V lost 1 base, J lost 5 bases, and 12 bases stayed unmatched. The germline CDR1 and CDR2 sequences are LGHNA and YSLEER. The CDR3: CASSQGSGRGRFNEKLFF. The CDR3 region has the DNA TGCGCCAGCAGCCAAGGATCGGGCAGGGGGCGCTTCAATGAAAAACTGTTTTTT.